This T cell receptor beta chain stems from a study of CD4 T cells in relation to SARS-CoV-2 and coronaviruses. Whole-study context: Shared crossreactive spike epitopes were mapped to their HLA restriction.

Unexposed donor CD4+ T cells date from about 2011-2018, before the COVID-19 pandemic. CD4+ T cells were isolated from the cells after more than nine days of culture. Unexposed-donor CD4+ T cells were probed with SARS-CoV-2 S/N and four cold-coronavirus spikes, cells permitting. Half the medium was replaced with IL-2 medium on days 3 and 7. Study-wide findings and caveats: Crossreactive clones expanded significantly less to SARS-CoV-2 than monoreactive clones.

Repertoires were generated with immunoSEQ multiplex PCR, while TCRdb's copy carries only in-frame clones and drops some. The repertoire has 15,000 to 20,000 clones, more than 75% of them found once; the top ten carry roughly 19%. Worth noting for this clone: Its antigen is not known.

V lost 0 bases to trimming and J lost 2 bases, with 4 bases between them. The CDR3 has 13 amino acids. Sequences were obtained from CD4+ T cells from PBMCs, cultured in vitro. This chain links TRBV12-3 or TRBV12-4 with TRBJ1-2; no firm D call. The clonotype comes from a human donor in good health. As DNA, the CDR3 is TGTGCCAGCAGTTTAGCCAGGAACTATGGCTACACCTTC. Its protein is CASSLARNYGYTF.